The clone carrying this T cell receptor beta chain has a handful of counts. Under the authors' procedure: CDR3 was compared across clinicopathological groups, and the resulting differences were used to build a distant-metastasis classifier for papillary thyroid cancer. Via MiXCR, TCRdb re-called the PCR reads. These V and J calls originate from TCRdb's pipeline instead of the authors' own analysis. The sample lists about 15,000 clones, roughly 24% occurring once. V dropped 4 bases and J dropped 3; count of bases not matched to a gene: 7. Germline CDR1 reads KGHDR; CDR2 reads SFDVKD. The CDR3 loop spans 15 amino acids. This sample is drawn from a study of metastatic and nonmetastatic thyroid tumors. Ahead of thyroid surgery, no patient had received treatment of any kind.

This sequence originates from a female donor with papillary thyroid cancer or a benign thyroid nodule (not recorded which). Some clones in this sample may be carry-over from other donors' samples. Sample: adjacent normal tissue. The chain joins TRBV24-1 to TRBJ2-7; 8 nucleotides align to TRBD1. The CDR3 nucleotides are TGTGCCACCAGTGACCCGGGACAGGCGGACTACGAGCAGTACTTC. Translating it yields CATSDPGQADYEQYF.